This T cell receptor beta chain was recorded in a study of response to subunit inactivated influenza vaccine. Study-level points and caveats: T cells newly recruited by each seasonal influenza vaccination are few, the authors suggested.

The CDR3 covers 12 residues. Germline CDR1 SNHLY, CDR2 FYNNEI. V lost 4 bases, J lost 5 bases, and 9 bases lay in between. This clonotype has only a few counts. Its antigen remains unidentified. Each CDR3 protein gets one entry after TCRdb re-called the RT-PCR reads with MiXCR. The data show around 520,000 distinct CDR3 sequences, with roughly 12% seen just once and 10% to 13% held by the top ten. Sequences were derived from PBMCs from blood, sampled on the day of vaccination. The chain has TRBV2 and TRBJ2-7; D is unclear. This clonotype originated in a man aged 45-65 years who received an inactivated influenza vaccine. For the CDR3, the DNA is TGTGCCAGCAGTGCGTTACGGCACGAGCAGTACTTC. Its translation: CASSALRHEQYF.